The 16 T cell receptor beta chains listed next were all sequenced from one sample in a study of T-cell reconstitution after alpha-beta-depleted transplantation in children. Unique molecular identifiers were used in preparing the TCRbeta library. One entry per CDR3 protein, called by TCRdb with MiXCR from the PCR reads. The top ten hold 3.5% to 5% of the sample, which has about 610,000 distinct CDR3 sequences, roughly a tenth seen once. The sequences come from PBMCs from the stem cell graft donor, collected from the stem cell graft. These receptors all come from a human donor who donated a stem cell graft to a child with acute myeloid leukemia.

The sample holds many counts of this clonotype. The chain uses TRBV5-1 and TRBJ2-2; 8 bases match TRBD2. The CDR3 covers 17 residues. With V trimmed by 3 bases and J by 0 bases, 7 bases remained unmatched. Germline CDR1 and CDR2: SGHRS and YFSETQ. CDR3 protein: CASSSRLANTNTGELFF. Here the CDR3 DNA reads TGCGCCAGCAGCTCCAGACTAGCGAACACGAACACCGGGGAGCTGTTTTTT.

There are many counts of this clonotype. The rearrangement links TRBV5-6 to TRBJ1-1; no reliable D call. The CDR3 spans 12 residues. Deletions cut 4 bases from V and 7 bases from J, with 11 bases between. CDR1 and CDR2 from the germline V gene are SGHDT and YYEEEE. The CDR3 DNA reads as TGTGCCAGCAGCGCATACCGGGGTGAAGCTTTCTTT. As protein: CASSAYRGEAFF.

This clonotype came up many times. This sequence joins TRBV6-5 and TRBJ2-3; possibly TRBD1 or TRBD2 for D (5 bases each). Trimming took off 5 bases at V and 2 bases at J, with 8 bases between the two ends. Germline V gene lookup returns CDR1 MNHEY and CDR2 SVGAGI. CDR3 length equals 13 residues. CDR3 sequence reads: CASSRDDTDTQYF. The CDR3 DNA reads TGTGCCAGCAGTCGGGACGACACAGATACGCAGTATTTT.

The table lists this clonotype with a few counts. The rearrangement uses TRBV24-1 and TRBJ2-7; possible D gene TRBD1, 6 bases. CDR1 and CDR2 from the germline V gene are KGHDR and SFDVKD. Trimming shortened V by 9 bases and J by 7 bases, and 21 bases separated the two germline ends. The CDR3 sequence is 14 residues long. DNA of the CDR3: TGTGCCACCGCCCGAGCAGGGGATCCGAAGGAGCAGTACTTC. Its protein is CATARAGDPKEQYF.

The V and J genes are TRBV11-2 and TRBJ2-1, with 12 bases that match TRBD2. Unmatched junction bases numbered 5, after V lost 3 bases and J lost 5 bases. Germline-derived CDR1 and CDR2 are SGHAT and FQNNGV. The CDR3 length is 16 residues. CDR3 residues: CASSFRLAGVHNEQFF. CDR3 DNA sequence: TGTGCCAGCAGCTTCCGACTAGCGGGAGTACACAATGAGCAGTTCTTC.

The J gene is TRBJ2-3, the V gene TRBV20-1; 14 nucleotides align to TRBD2. V dropped 5 bases and J dropped 5; count of bases not matched to a gene: 12. Germline CDR1 reads DFQATT; CDR2 reads SNEGSKA (reference sequence). The CDR3 has 17 amino acids. The CDR3 region is CSAYGPGLAGGGDTQYF. In nucleotides, the CDR3 is TGCAGTGCTTACGGGCCCGGACTAGCGGGAGGTGGAGATACGCAGTATTTT.

This clonotype appeared many times. The J gene is TRBJ1-1, the V gene TRBV28; TRBD1 might be the D (5 bases). Looked up from germline, CDR1 is MDHEN and CDR2 is SYDVKM. The ends were cut back, 3 bases at V and 0 bases at J, with 14 bases in the middle. CDR3 length: 16 amino acids. The CDR3 nucleotides read TGTGCCAGCAGTTTGTCGGACATGATCATGAACACTGAAGCTTTCTTT. Its protein is CASSLSDMIMNTEAFF.

This clonotype was observed many times. This sequence joins TRBV29-1 and TRBJ2-7; D is unresolved. Trimming left V 4 bases short and J 4 bases short, with 11 bases between. This CDR3 region has 12 residues. CDR1 SQVTM and CDR2 ANQGSEA come from the germline V gene. As DNA, the CDR3 is TGCAGCGTTGTACTATTTCCGTACGAGCAGTACTTC. Translated: CSVVLFPYEQYF.

The V gene is TRBV6-1, the J gene TRBJ2-7; 10 bases are a match to TRBD2. The CDR3 is 15 amino acids. Germline assignment: CDR1 MNHNS and CDR2 SASEGT. The trim removed 5 bases at V and 3 bases at J, leaving 7 bases unmatched. DNA of the CDR3: TGTGCCAGCAGTACCCGGACTAGCGGACACTACGAGCAGTACTTC. This encodes CASSTRTSGHYEQYF.

This clonotype was recorded only once. The rearrangement links TRBV6-5 to TRBJ2-2; D is unclear. Per germline, CDR1 MNHEY and CDR2 SVGAGI. The CDR3 sequence is 12 residues long. The germline V and J ends were trimmed by 11 bases and 5 bases, with 12 bases remaining between them. The CDR3 region is CAFGILTGELFF. The CDR3 DNA reads as TGTGCCTTTGGAATTTTGACCGGGGAGCTGTTTTTT.

The chain combines TRBV12-3 or TRBV12-4 with TRBJ1-5; D is ambiguous. The CDR3 extends over 12 amino acids. Trimming shortened V by 5 bases and J by 5 bases, and 7 bases separated the two germline ends. The CDR3 nucleotides read TGTGCCAGCAGTCAAGGATATCAGCCCCAGCATTTT. It specifies CASSQGYQPQHF.

The genes are TRBV20-1 and TRBJ2-1; 10 positions match TRBD1. The CDR3 contains 16 residues. V was pared by 6 bases and J by 5 bases, with 13 bases of the junction left unmatched. Germline V CDR1 and CDR2: DFQATT, SNEGSKA (reference sequence). As DNA, the CDR3 is TGCAGTGCGGCCTCCCTCTCCGGGACAGGGGACAATGAGCAGTTCTTC. Its translation: CSAASLSGTGDNEQFF.

This clonotype was seen a handful of times. The chain couples TRBV7-6 to TRBJ2-5; D call uncertain. Trimming stripped 5 bases from V and 2 bases from J, with 12 bases between. Germline CDR1 and CDR2: SGHVS and FNYEAQ. This CDR3 region has 14 residues. CDR3 loop: CASSPTDLQETQYF. CDR3 nucleotides: TGTGCCAGCAGCCCGACGGACCTACAAGAGACCCAGTACTTC.

The chain links TRBV2 to TRBJ2-5, with a possible D match to TRBD2 (5 bases). V was cut by 7 bases and J by 6 bases, with 18 bases left in between. Per germline, CDR1 SNHLY and CDR2 FYNNEI. The CDR3 is 14 amino acids. The CDR3 protein is CASTPGSQTKTQYF. The DNA for the CDR3 is TGTGCCAGCACCCCGGGATCTCAGACGAAGACCCAGTACTTC. The full variable domain, with the rest looked up from reference TRBV2 and TRBJ2-5, is EPEVTQTPSHQVTQMGQEVILRCVPISNHLYFYWYRQILGQKVEFLVSFYNNEISEKSEIFDDQFSVERPDGSNFTLKIRSTKLEDSAMYFCASTPGSQTKTQYFGPGTRLLVL.

This clonotype was recorded a few times. The chain couples TRBV27 to TRBJ2-1, with 12 bases lining up with TRBD2. The CDR3 covers 18 residues. Germline V lookup: CDR1 MNHEY, CDR2 SMNVEV (reference sequence). The junction had 16 bases not matched to a gene; V was cut back by 5 bases and J by 8 bases. CDR3 sequence: CASSPRLAGVGRVDEQFF. The CDR3 region has the DNA TGTGCCAGCAGTCCCAGACTAGCGGGAGTAGGGAGAGTGGATGAGCAGTTCTTC.

This clonotype was counted ten times or more. The V and J genes are TRBV5-1 and TRBJ1-4, with D possibly matching TRBD1 (5 bases). The CDR3 has 15 residues. V gave up 0 bases and J gave up 4 bases, with 10 bases separating them. Germline V lookup: CDR1 SGHRS, CDR2 YFSETQ. CDR3 protein: CASSLARGINEKLFF. As DNA, the CDR3 is TGCGCCAGCAGCTTGGCGAGGGGTATTAATGAAAAACTGTTTTTT.